The next 21 T cell receptor beta chains were all read from a single sample in a study of Graves' ophthalmopathy and Graves' hyperthyroidism. Beta-chain TCR CDR3 regions were amplified from RNA transcripts. HTBI-primed RT-PCR formed the first round, and a multiplex PCR formed the second. TCRdb reprocessed the multiplex PCR reads via MiXCR and lists one record per CDR3 protein. The data show around 400,000 distinct CDR3 sequences, roughly 18% seen once. Sequencing was carried out using peripheral blood. The receptor source for this set is a woman younger than 30 with Graves' ophthalmopathy.

This clonotype was counted ten times or more. The rearrangement joins TRBV13 to TRBJ1-1; 9 bases align to TRBD1. This CDR3 region has 14 residues. Germline V gene lookup returns CDR1 PRHDT and CDR2 FYEKMQ (reference sequence). V shed 4 bases and J 4 bases; nucleotides not matched to a gene: 4. The CDR3 reads CASSWDRVATEAFF. In DNA, the CDR3 is TGTGCCAGCAGCTGGGACAGGGTCGCCACTGAAGCTTTCTTT.

This clonotype was seen many times. The chain combines TRBV7-3 with TRBJ1-5; 8 nucleotides agree with TRBD1. CDR1 SGHTA and CDR2 FQGTGA come from the germline V gene. The CDR3 runs to 17 residues. V lost 5 bases, J lost 0 bases, and 9 bases stayed unmatched. The CDR3 nucleotides are TGTGCCAGCAGCCACGACAGGGGCCCTTATAGCAATCAGCCCCAGCATTTT. Protein product: CASSHDRGPYSNQPQHF.

Ten or more counts support this clonotype. The chain recombines TRBV30 with TRBJ2-7; TRBD2 might be the D (5 bases). Between the trimmed V and J ends, which lost 4 bases and 3 bases, there was a span of 13 bases. CDR1 is GTSNPN, CDR2 SVGIG, per germline (reference sequence). The CDR3 sequence is 13 residues long. The CDR3 sequence: CAWTRAGNYEQYF. The CDR3 DNA reads as TGTGCCTGGACTAGGGCCGGGAACTACGAGCAGTACTTC.

The table lists this clonotype with many counts. The chain is built from TRBV29-1 and TRBJ1-1; D unresolved. Trimming cost V 6 bases and J 1 base, with 3 bases left between them. CDR1 is SQVTM, CDR2 ANQGSEA, per germline. CDR3 length: 10 amino acids. This CDR3 is CSVENTEAFF. The CDR3 DNA follows: TGCAGCGTAGAGAACACTGAAGCTTTCTTT.

This clonotype was counted ten times or more. The CDR3 sequence: CATSSRRGRNIQYF. Here the CDR3 DNA reads TGTGCCACTAGTTCAAGACGGGGCCGAAACATTCAGTACTTC. The chain is built from TRBV28 and TRBJ2-4; TRBD1 or TRBD2 may be the D gene (5 bases each). In germline, CDR1 is MDHEN, CDR2 SYDVKM. Trimming pared 10 bases from V and 6 bases from J, leaving 19 bases between. The CDR3 length is 14 residues. The full variable domain, in which reference TRBV28 and TRBJ2-4 provide the parts outside the CDR3, is DVKVTQSSRYLVKRTGEKVFLECVQDMDHENMFWYRQDPGLGLRLIYFSYDVKMKEKGDIPEGYSVSREKKERFSLILESASTNQTSMYLCATSSRRGRNIQYFGAGTRLSVL.

V gene TRBV7-2 combines with J gene TRBJ1-2; a weak D match, TRBD1 (5 bases). This CDR3 region has 12 residues. CDR1 and CDR2 from the germline V gene are SGHTA and FQGNSA. Trimming took off 3 bases at V and 11 bases at J, with 13 bases between the two ends. CDR3 bases: TGTGCCAGCAGCTTCGGGGGACTTTCGTACACCTTC. Amino acid sequence: CASSFGGLSYTF.

The rearrangement joins TRBV6-5 to TRBJ1-1; D perhaps matches TRBD1 (5 bases). The CDR3 has 15 residues. Trimming stripped 4 bases from V and 4 bases from J, with 16 bases between. Germline V gene sequence: CDR1 MNHEY, CDR2 SVGAGI. The CDR3 nucleotides are TGTGCCAGCAGTTTTGGCTCGGCGAGGGGCACTGAAGCTTTCTTT. Protein: CASSFGSARGTEAFF.

This clonotype was seen at least ten times. This rearrangement joins TRBV11-2 to TRBJ2-7; 8 nucleotides match TRBD2. The CDR3 is 16 amino acids. CDR1 and CDR2 (germline): SGHAT, FQNNGV. The V gene end was trimmed by 5 bases and the J gene end by 2 bases; junction bases not matched to a gene: 11. The CDR3 region is CASSQRIREGPYEQYF. In DNA, the CDR3 is TGTGCCAGCAGCCAAAGAATCCGGGAGGGCCCCTACGAGCAGTACTTC.

This clonotype was seen ten or more times. The rearrangement links TRBV7-9 to TRBJ1-1, with D perhaps matching TRBD1 (5 bases). The CDR3 is made up of 16 amino acids. Germline values: CDR1 SEHNR, CDR2 FQNEAQ (reference sequence). Between the trimmed V and J ends, which lost 5 bases and 1 base, there was a span of 17 bases. As DNA, the CDR3 is TGTGCCAGCAGCCTCCGGGACTCAAGGAGGAACACTGAAGCTTTCTTT. This codes for CASSLRDSRRNTEAFF.

At least ten counts were recorded for this clonotype. The V and J genes are TRBV7-2 and TRBJ2-2; tentative D call: TRBD2 (6 bases). With 1 base removed from V and 1 base from J, the gap between germline ends came to 7 bases. Germline CDR1 SGHTA, CDR2 FQGNSA. This CDR3 is 15 amino acids long. The CDR3 bases are TGTGCCAGCAGCTTAGGAGCGGGGAACACCGGGGAGCTGTTTTTT. It specifies CASSLGAGNTGELFF.

Ten or more counts support this clonotype. This chain uses TRBV6-5 with TRBJ2-2; 7 nucleotides align to TRBD1. Losses at the gene ends were 2 bases for V and 4 bases for J; bases not matched to a gene: 7. The germline V gene has CDR1 MNHEY and CDR2 SVGAGI. The CDR3 is 16 residues long. The CDR3: CASSYPPGQRTGELFF. The DNA of the CDR3 is TGTGCCAGCAGTTACCCACCGGGACAGCGCACCGGGGAGCTGTTTTTT.

This clonotype was seen repeatedly, ten times or more. This chain joins TRBV12-3 or TRBV12-4 and TRBJ1-6; D not resolved. Trimming removed 6 bases at V and 7 bases at J, with 13 bases between. This CDR3 is 14 amino acids long. CDR3 DNA sequence: TGTGCCAGCAGGTGGGCCGCACTGAATTCACCCCTCCACTTT. As protein: CASRWAALNSPLHF.

This clonotype was recorded at least ten times. The rearrangement links TRBV7-2 to TRBJ2-7, with TRBD2 matching 13 bases. CDR1 and CDR2 from the germline V gene are SGHTA and FQGNSA. J gave up 4 bases and V 5 bases, and 8 bases lay outside the gene matches. CDR3 length equals 16 residues. This CDR3 is CASSPGTSGIVYEQYF. The CDR3 bases are TGTGCCAGCAGCCCGGGGACTAGCGGGATCGTTTACGAGCAGTACTTC.

This clonotype was recorded at least ten times. The V call is TRBV28, the J call TRBJ2-5, with 9 bases lining up with TRBD2. The length of the CDR3 is 16 residues. The germline gives CDR1 MDHEN, CDR2 SYDVKM. The V segment lost 3 bases and the J segment 1 base; nucleotides outside the gene matches: 6. The CDR3 sequence: CASSFAAGGLQETQYF. The CDR3 nucleotides are TGTGCCAGCAGTTTCGCTGCGGGAGGGCTCCAAGAGACCCAGTACTTC.

Many counts were recorded for this clonotype. CDR3 in amino acids: CASRGGGTGTWEQYF. The CDR3 coding sequence is TGCGCCAGCCGGGGGGGAGGGACAGGCACTTGGGAGCAGTACTTC. The J gene is TRBJ2-7, the V gene TRBV10-1; tentatively, D is TRBD1 or TRBD2 (8 bases each). This CDR3 has 15 residues. Per the germline V gene, CDR1 is WNHNN and CDR2 is SYGVQD (reference sequence). Trimming removed 8 bases at V and 7 bases at J, with 24 bases between.

This clonotype was recorded at least ten times. The CDR3: CASSGSPGSGANVLTF. The DNA of the CDR3 is TGTGCCAGCAGCGGATCCCCAGGGTCTGGGGCCAACGTCCTGACTTTC. V is TRBV6-4 and J is TRBJ2-6; D perhaps matches TRBD1 (5 bases). V was pared by 6 bases and J by 1 base, with 13 bases between. This CDR3 spans 16 amino acids. From germline, CDR1 is MRHNA and CDR2 SNTAGT.

This clonotype appeared many times. The chain couples TRBV15 to TRBJ2-7, with 13 bases fitting TRBD2. Germline trimming cut 3 bases from V and 11 bases from J; bases unmatched to any gene: 10. CDR1 and CDR2 (germline): LNHNV, YYDKDF (reference sequence). This CDR3 has 15 amino acids. CDR3 loop: CATSSQSPGLAGEYF. In nucleotides, the CDR3 is TGTGCCACCAGCAGTCAGTCCCCTGGACTAGCGGGAGAGTACTTC.

This clonotype was seen ten or more times. This chain uses TRBV6-4 with TRBJ1-1, with TRBD1 as a possible D gene (5 bases). Trimming pared 8 bases from V and 1 base from J, leaving 14 bases between. In germline, CDR1 is MRHNA, CDR2 SNTAGT. The CDR3 contains 14 residues. CDR3 region: CASGPGPQNTEAFF. CDR3 nucleotides: TGTGCCAGCGGCCCGGGACCTCAGAACACTGAAGCTTTCTTT.

At least ten counts were recorded for this clonotype. The chain joins TRBV27 to TRBJ2-5, with TRBD1 identical over 7 bases. Germline loops: CDR1 MNHEY, CDR2 SMNVEV (reference sequence). The CDR3 has 17 amino acids. J was trimmed by 5 bases and V by 4 bases; bases with no gene match: 16. The CDR3 sequence: CASSYRDSVLNMETQYF. The CDR3 DNA is TGTGCCAGCAGTTATCGGGACAGCGTGTTGAACATGGAGACCCAGTACTTC.

This clonotype was found many times. V is TRBV13 and J is TRBJ2-7, with 8 bases aligning to TRBD2. Germline V gene sequence: CDR1 PRHDT, CDR2 FYEKMQ (reference sequence). The CDR3 has 16 amino acids. After removal of 3 bases from V and 3 bases from J, the junction contained 10 bases not matched to a gene. CDR3 DNA: TGTGCCAGCAGCTTTTATCGAACTAGCGGAGGCTACGAGCAGTACTTC. Its translation is CASSFYRTSGGYEQYF.

This clonotype showed up just a few times. The chain is built from TRBV3-1 and TRBJ1-1; D gene ambiguous. The germline V gene encodes CDR1 LGHDT and CDR2 YNNKEL (reference sequence). Trimming removed 4 bases at V and 12 bases at J, with 12 bases between. The CDR3 contains 11 residues. The CDR3 is CASSLPGLTFF. The CDR3 DNA reads as TGTGCCAGCAGCCTACCGGGTCTAACTTTCTTT.